The 8 T cell receptor beta chains given below trace back to one sample, sequenced in a study of cytomegalovirus exposure and HLA in healthy donors. A multiplex PCR was run with 60 Vbeta primers and 13 Jbeta primers. Some clones are missing from TCRdb's copy, which holds only in-frame ones; the method was immunoSEQ multiplex PCR. This table has 120,000 to 150,000 clones, around 79% appearing once. The material sequenced was PBMCs. Every receptor here comes from a man in his late teens or twenties in good health and CMV-seronegative.

This chain joins TRBV6-1 and TRBJ1-2, with TRBD1 identical over 12 bases. Trimming at V came to 6 bases and at J to 6 bases, leaving 5 bases not matched to a gene. Germline V gene data show CDR1 as MNHNS and CDR2 as SASEGT. This CDR3 has 14 residues. The DNA for the CDR3 is TGTGCCAGCAGAACCGGGACAGGGGGCGATGGCTACACCTTC. It specifies CASRTGTGGDGYTF.

The V gene is TRBV9, the J gene TRBJ1-3; D uncertain. CDR3 length: 14 amino acids. Germline V gene lookup returns CDR1 SGDLS and CDR2 YYNGEE. The ends were cut back, 3 bases at V and 0 bases at J, with 7 bases in the middle. In DNA, the CDR3 is TGTGCCAGCAGCGACGGGAACTCTGGAAACACCATATATTTT. Protein sequence: CASSDGNSGNTIYF.

The rearrangement uses TRBV19 and TRBJ2-1; D possibly corresponds to TRBD2 (5 bases). The CDR3 has 14 residues. The V and J ends lost 7 bases and 6 bases respectively, with 16 bases between them. The germline gives CDR1 LNHDA, CDR2 SQIVND (reference sequence). The CDR3 is CASTTLGFFNEQFF. The CDR3, as DNA: TGTGCCAGTACCACACTAGGTTTCTTCAATGAGCAGTTCTTC.

The chain joins TRBV5-1 to TRBJ2-5; no firm D call. The germline CDR1 and CDR2 sequences are SGHRS and YFSETQ. V lost 2 bases, J lost 2 bases, and 7 bases lay in between. The CDR3 has 13 amino acids. DNA of the CDR3: TGCGCCAGCAGCTTTACTTCTCAAGAGACCCAGTACTTC. Its translation is CASSFTSQETQYF.

This chain links TRBV6-1 with TRBJ2-7, with D tentatively TRBD1 (6 bases). CDR1 is MNHNS, CDR2 SASEGT, per germline. V dropped 7 bases and J dropped 1 base, with 17 bases sitting between them. The CDR3 consists of 15 residues. CDR3 sequence: CASIALLTGSYEQYF. In DNA form, the CDR3 reads TGTGCCAGCATCGCCCTCCTGACAGGTTCCTACGAGCAGTACTTC.

This rearrangement joins TRBV9 to TRBJ2-2; D possibly corresponds to TRBD2 (5 bases). This CDR3 is built from 14 residues. V dropped 2 bases and J dropped 4 bases, with 9 bases sitting between them. Germline-derived CDR1 and CDR2 are SGDLS and YYNGEE. The CDR3 spells CASSVSGFTGELFF. CDR3 nucleotide sequence: TGTGCCAGCAGCGTTTCGGGGTTCACCGGGGAGCTGTTTTTT. The full variable domain, rest sourced from reference TRBV9 and TRBJ2-2, is DSGVTQTPKHLITATGQRVTLRCSPRSGDLSVYWYQQSLDQGLQFLIQYYNGEERAKGNILERFSAQQFPDLHSELNLSSLELGDSALYFCASSVSGFTGELFFGEGSRLTVL.

V and J are TRBV27 and TRBJ2-7; D not certain. V was cut by 2 bases and J by 3 bases, with 11 bases left in between. The germline V gene encodes CDR1 MNHEY and CDR2 SMNVEV (reference sequence). The CDR3 runs 14 residues. CDR3 region: CASSLSYSIYEQYF. CDR3 nucleotide sequence: TGTGCCAGCAGTTTAAGTTATAGTATCTACGAGCAGTACTTC.

This clone was seen only once. The gene calls are TRBV5-8 and TRBJ1-2, with D possibly matching TRBD1 (6 bases). The CDR3 spans 13 residues. Germline V gene lookup returns CDR1 SGHTS and CDR2 YDEGEE. The V and J ends lost 3 bases and 4 bases respectively, with 10 bases between them. The CDR3 nucleotides read TGTGCCAGCAGCTGGACAGATTTCTATGGCTACACCTTC. Amino acid sequence: CASSWTDFYGYTF.